What follows is one TCR beta chain and its context. This sample was included in a study of technical replicates of blood from a few donors. The V gene lost 4 bases and the J gene lost 5 bases, with 5 bases spanning the gap. Germline assignment: CDR1 SQVTM and CDR2 ANQGSEA. This CDR3 contains 11 residues. The protocol was immunoSEQ multiplex PCR, while the TCRdb copy is restricted to in-frame clones and leaves out a portion. The sample carries about 88,000 clones, under 95% recorded once. The sequencing input was T cells isolated from PBMCs. The origin of this receptor is a human donor in good health. V is TRBV29-1 and J is TRBJ1-4; the D is unclear. Here the CDR3 DNA reads TGCAGCGTTGGCGGGAATGAAAAACTGTTTTTT. Translation: CSVGGNEKLFF.